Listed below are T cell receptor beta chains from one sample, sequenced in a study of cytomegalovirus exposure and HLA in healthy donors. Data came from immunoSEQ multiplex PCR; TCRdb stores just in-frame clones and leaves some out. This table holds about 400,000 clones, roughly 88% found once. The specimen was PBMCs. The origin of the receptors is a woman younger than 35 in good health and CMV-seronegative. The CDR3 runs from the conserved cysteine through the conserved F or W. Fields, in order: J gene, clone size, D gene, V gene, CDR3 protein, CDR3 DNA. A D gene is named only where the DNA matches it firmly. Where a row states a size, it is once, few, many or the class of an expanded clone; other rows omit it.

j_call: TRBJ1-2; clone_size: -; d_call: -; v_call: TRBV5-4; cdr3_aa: CASNIRGLANYGYTF; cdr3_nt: TGTGCCAGCAATATTAGGGGACTAGCTAACTATGGCTACACCTTC
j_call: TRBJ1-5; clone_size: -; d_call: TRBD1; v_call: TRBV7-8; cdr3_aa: CASSPWDRASNQPQHF; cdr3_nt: TGTGCCAGCAGCCCCTGGGACAGGGCTAGCAATCAGCCCCAGCATTTT
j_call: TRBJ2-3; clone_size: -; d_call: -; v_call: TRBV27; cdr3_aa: CASSLGLATDTQYF; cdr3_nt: TGTGCCAGCAGTTTAGGTCTAGCGACGGATACGCAGTATTTT
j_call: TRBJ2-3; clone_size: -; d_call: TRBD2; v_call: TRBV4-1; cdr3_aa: CASSQVGLAGTTDTQYF; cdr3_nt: TGCGCCAGCAGCCAAGTGGGACTAGCGGGTACTACAGATACGCAGTATTTT
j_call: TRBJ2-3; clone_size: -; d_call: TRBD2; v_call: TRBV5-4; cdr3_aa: CASSLMVAGGTDTQYF; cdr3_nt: TGTGCCAGCAGCTTGATGGTAGCGGGAGGCACAGATACGCAGTATTTT
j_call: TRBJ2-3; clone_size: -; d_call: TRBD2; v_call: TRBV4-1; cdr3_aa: CASSQEGLVRDTQYF; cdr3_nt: TGCGCCAGCAGCCAAGAGGGACTAGTGAGGGATACGCAGTATTTT
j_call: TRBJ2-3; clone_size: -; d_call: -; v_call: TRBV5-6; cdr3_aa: CASSTSRKGVADTQYF; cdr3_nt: TGTGCCAGCAGCACATCGAGAAAGGGGGTGGCAGATACGCAGTATTTT
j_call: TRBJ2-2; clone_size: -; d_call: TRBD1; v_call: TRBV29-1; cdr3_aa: CSVEGQGALTGELFF; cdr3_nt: TGCAGCGTTGAAGGACAGGGGGCCCTCACCGGGGAGCTGTTTTTT
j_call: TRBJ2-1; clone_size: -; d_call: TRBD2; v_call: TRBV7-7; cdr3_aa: CASSTLAGGVNEQFF; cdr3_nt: TGTGCCAGCAGCACCTTAGCGGGGGGGGTGAATGAGCAGTTCTTC
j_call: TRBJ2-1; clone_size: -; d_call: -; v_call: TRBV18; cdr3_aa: CASSPPSGNEQFF; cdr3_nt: TGTGCCAGCTCACCACCCAGTGGCAATGAGCAGTTCTTC
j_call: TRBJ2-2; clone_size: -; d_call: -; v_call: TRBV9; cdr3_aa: CASSVVNGELFF; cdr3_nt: TGTGCCAGCAGCGTAGTCAACGGGGAGCTGTTTTTT
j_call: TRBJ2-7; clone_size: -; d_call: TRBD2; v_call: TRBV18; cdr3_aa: CASSPQGLPYSGEQYF; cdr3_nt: TGTGCCAGCTCCCCCCAGGGATTGCCCTATAGCGGGGAGCAGTACTTC
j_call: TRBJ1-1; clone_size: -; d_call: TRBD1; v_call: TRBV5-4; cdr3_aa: CASSPPGQGAQREAFF; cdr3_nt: TGTGCCAGCAGCCCACCGGGACAGGGGGCCCAAAGGGAAGCTTTCTTT
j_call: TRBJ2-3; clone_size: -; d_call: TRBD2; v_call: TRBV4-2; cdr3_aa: CASSQDSEGGFPDTQYF; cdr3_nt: TGTGCCAGCAGCCAAGACTCCGAGGGAGGGTTTCCAGATACGCAGTATTTT
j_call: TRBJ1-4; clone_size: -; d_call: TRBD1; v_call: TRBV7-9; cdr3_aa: CASSLRQGNEKLFF; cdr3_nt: TGTGCCAGCAGCTTACGACAGGGAAATGAAAAACTGTTTTTT
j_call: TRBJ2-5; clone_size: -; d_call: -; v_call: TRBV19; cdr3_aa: CASSSWGQGGETQYF; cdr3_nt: TGTGCCAGTAGTTCCTGGGGGCAGGGTGGAGAGACCCAGTACTTC
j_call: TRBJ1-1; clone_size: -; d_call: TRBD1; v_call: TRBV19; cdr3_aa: CASSRGDRGLNTEAFF; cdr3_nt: TGTGCCAGTAGCAGGGGGGACAGGGGGCTGAACACTGAAGCTTTCTTT
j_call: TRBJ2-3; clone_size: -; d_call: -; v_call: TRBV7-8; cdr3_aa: CASSPRLHSLDTQYF; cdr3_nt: TGTGCCAGCAGCCCCCGACTACATTCTTTAGATACGCAGTATTTT
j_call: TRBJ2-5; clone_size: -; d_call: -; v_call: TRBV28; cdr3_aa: CASSLGYRGRRETQYF; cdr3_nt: TGTGCCAGCAGTTTAGGATATAGGGGTCGGCGAGAGACCCAGTACTTC
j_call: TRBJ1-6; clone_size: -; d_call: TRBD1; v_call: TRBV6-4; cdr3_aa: CASGGQGAADNSPLHF; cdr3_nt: TGTGCCAGCGGAGGACAGGGAGCCGCTGATAATTCACCCCTCCACTTT
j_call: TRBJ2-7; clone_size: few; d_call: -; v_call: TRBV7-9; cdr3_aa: CASSTDRLEQYF; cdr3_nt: TGTGCCAGCAGCACTGACAGGCTCGAGCAGTACTTC
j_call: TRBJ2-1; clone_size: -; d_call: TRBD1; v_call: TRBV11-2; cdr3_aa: CASTQWTGVDEQFF; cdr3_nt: TGTGCCAGCACACAATGGACAGGGGTCGATGAGCAGTTCTTC
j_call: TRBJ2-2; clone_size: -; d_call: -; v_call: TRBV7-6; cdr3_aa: CASSSTRDSYTGELFF; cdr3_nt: TGTGCCAGCAGCTCTACCCGGGACTCCTACACCGGGGAGCTGTTTTTT
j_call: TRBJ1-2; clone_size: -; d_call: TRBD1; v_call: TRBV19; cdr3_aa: CASDGDSSSWTSNYGYTF; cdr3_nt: TGTGCCAGTGACGGGGACAGTTCAAGTTGGACGTCAAACTATGGCTACACCTTC
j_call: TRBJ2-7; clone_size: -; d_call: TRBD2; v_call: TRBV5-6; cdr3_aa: CASSSWGPRGGNIYEQYF; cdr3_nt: TGTGCCAGCAGCTCTTGGGGCCCACGGGGGGGCAATATCTACGAGCAGTACTTC
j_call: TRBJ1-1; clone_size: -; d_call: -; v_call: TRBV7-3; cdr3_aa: CASSLTEENTEAFF; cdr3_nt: TGTGCCAGCAGCTTGACAGAAGAGAACACTGAAGCTTTCTTT
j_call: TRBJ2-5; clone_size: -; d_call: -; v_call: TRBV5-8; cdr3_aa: CASSLWGGPQETQYF; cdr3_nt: TGTGCCAGCAGTCTATGGGGAGGACCACAAGAGACCCAGTACTTC
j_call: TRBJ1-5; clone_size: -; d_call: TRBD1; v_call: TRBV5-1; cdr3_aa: CASSLAGQVCNQPQHF; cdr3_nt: TGCGCCAGCAGCTTGGCCGGACAGGTCTGCAATCAGCCCCAGCATTTT
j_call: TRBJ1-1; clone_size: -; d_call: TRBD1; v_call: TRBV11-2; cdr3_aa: CASSSGQGFYQEAFF; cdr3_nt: TGTGCCAGCAGCTCCGGACAGGGGTTCTACCAGGAGGCTTTCTTT